Listed below are T cell receptor beta chains from one sample, sequenced in a study of T cells in localized non-small cell lung cancer. Clones were sequenced by immunoSEQ multiplex PCR, and TCRdb holds only the in-frame ones, with some missing. The sample includes some 21,000 clones, 89% of them seen just once. The sequencing here drew on peripheral blood, taken before any cancer treatment. These receptors originate from a man aged 35-75 years with stage I lung adenocarcinoma. CDR3s include the opening cysteine and the closing phenylalanine or tryptophan. The order of the fields is clone size, D gene, J gene, V gene, CDR3 DNA, CDR3 protein. The D gene is left open where the match is weak. Clone size is given for some rows only: seen once, a few or many times, or a class if the clone is expanded.

clone size: .; D gene: .; J gene: TRBJ1-1; V gene: TRBV25-1; CDR3 DNA: TGTGCCAGCAGCAGAGGCATGTTGGAAGCTTTCTTT; CDR3 protein: CASSRGMLEAFF
clone size: .; D gene: TRBD1; J gene: TRBJ2-7; V gene: TRBV7-6; CDR3 DNA: TGTGCCAGCAGCTGGGGACAGAACTACGAGCAGTACTTC; CDR3 protein: CASSWGQNYEQYF
clone size: .; D gene: TRBD2; J gene: TRBJ2-1; V gene: TRBV6-1; CDR3 DNA: TGTGCCAGCAGTGATTTGACTAGCGGGGGTTCCTCTCAGTTCTTC; CDR3 protein: CASSDLTSGGSSQFF
clone size: .; D gene: .; J gene: TRBJ2-1; V gene: TRBV2; CDR3 DNA: TGTGCCAGCAGGGATTCATCCTACAATGAGCAGTTCTTC; CDR3 protein: CASRDSSYNEQFF
clone size: once; D gene: .; J gene: TRBJ1-1; V gene: TRBV19; CDR3 DNA: TGTGCCAGTAGTATAGATGAAAAAATGAACACTGAAGCTTTCTTT; CDR3 protein: CASSIDEKMNTEAFF
clone size: few; D gene: TRBD1; J gene: TRBJ2-1; V gene: TRBV6-4; CDR3 DNA: TGTGCCAGCAGTCTTGCCGGGACAGGACACAATGAGCAGTTCTTC; CDR3 protein: CASSLAGTGHNEQFF
clone size: .; D gene: TRBD2; J gene: TRBJ2-7; V gene: TRBV5-4; CDR3 DNA: TGTGCCAGCAGCGTGGGACTAGCGGCCTACGAGCAGTACTTC; CDR3 protein: CASSVGLAAYEQYF
clone size: .; D gene: .; J gene: TRBJ2-7; V gene: TRBV19; CDR3 DNA: TGTGCCAGTTCCACGGGCCGAGGGGTCTACGAGCAGTACTTC; CDR3 protein: CASSTGRGVYEQYF
clone size: .; D gene: TRBD1; J gene: TRBJ1-4; V gene: TRBV4-2; CDR3 DNA: TGTGCCAGCAGCCAACAACCAACAGGGGTGGTGAATGAAAAACTGTTTTTT; CDR3 protein: CASSQQPTGVVNEKLFF
clone size: .; D gene: TRBD2; J gene: TRBJ2-1; V gene: TRBV4-1; CDR3 DNA: TGCGCCAGCAGACTGAGCGGGGGGGCTTACAATGAGCAGTTCTTC; CDR3 protein: CASRLSGGAYNEQFF
clone size: .; D gene: TRBD2; J gene: TRBJ2-7; V gene: TRBV6-5; CDR3 DNA: TGTGCCAGCAGCCAGGGCGGGAGTTTCGACGAGCAGTACTTC; CDR3 protein: CASSQGGSFDEQYF
clone size: .; D gene: TRBD2; J gene: TRBJ2-5; V gene: TRBV7-3; CDR3 DNA: TGTGCCAGCAGCTTTACAAGCGGGAGATCAGAGACCCAGTACTTC; CDR3 protein: CASSFTSGRSETQYF
clone size: few; D gene: TRBD1; J gene: TRBJ1-1; V gene: TRBV28; CDR3 DNA: TGTGCCAGCAGGACCAGCGCCGGGACAGGGTACACTGAAGCTTTCTTT; CDR3 protein: CASRTSAGTGYTEAFF
clone size: .; D gene: TRBD1; J gene: TRBJ1-1; V gene: TRBV11-2; CDR3 DNA: TGTGCCAGCAGCTCCAGACAGGGGGCCATGAACACTGAAGCTTTCTTT; CDR3 protein: CASSSRQGAMNTEAFF
clone size: few; D gene: .; J gene: TRBJ1-5; V gene: TRBV2; CDR3 DNA: TGTGCCAGCAGTCGGGGGCAGCCCCAGCATTTT; CDR3 protein: CASSRGQPQHF
clone size: .; D gene: .; J gene: TRBJ2-2; V gene: TRBV6-1; CDR3 DNA: TGTGCCAGCAGTTCTGTGGACAAGAACACCGGGGAGCTGTTTTTT; CDR3 protein: CASSSVDKNTGELFF
clone size: .; D gene: .; J gene: TRBJ1-1; V gene: TRBV7-6; CDR3 DNA: TGTGCCAGCAGCACCTCTCGTGGCACTGAAGCTTTCTTT; CDR3 protein: CASSTSRGTEAFF
clone size: .; D gene: .; J gene: TRBJ2-2; V gene: TRBV13; CDR3 DNA: TGTGCCAGCAGCTTGGGAGAATGGGGCGGGGAGCTGTTTTTT; CDR3 protein: CASSLGEWGGELFF
clone size: .; D gene: TRBD2; J gene: TRBJ2-3; V gene: TRBV7-8; CDR3 DNA: TGTGCCAGCAGCTTAGATCTAGCGGGGAACACAGATACGCAGTATTTT; CDR3 protein: CASSLDLAGNTDTQYF
clone size: .; D gene: .; J gene: TRBJ2-3; V gene: TRBV9; CDR3 DNA: TGTGCCAGCAGCGTAGGTCTCACAGATACGCAGTATTTT; CDR3 protein: CASSVGLTDTQYF
clone size: .; D gene: .; J gene: TRBJ1-5; V gene: TRBV18; CDR3 DNA: TGTGCCAGCTCACCCCGGGGACAAGGAGGAAGCAATCAGCCCCAGCATTTT; CDR3 protein: CASSPRGQGGSNQPQHF
clone size: .; D gene: TRBD1; J gene: TRBJ2-1; V gene: TRBV10-3; CDR3 DNA: TGTGCCATCAGTGAAGAGACAGGGGGGAATGAGCAGTTCTTC; CDR3 protein: CAISEETGGNEQFF
clone size: .; D gene: .; J gene: TRBJ2-2; V gene: TRBV5-1; CDR3 DNA: TGCGCCAGCAGCTTGGGGACGGTTAACACCGGGGAGCTGTTTTTT; CDR3 protein: CASSLGTVNTGELFF
clone size: .; D gene: .; J gene: TRBJ1-5; V gene: TRBV28; CDR3 DNA: TGTGCCAGCAGTTCTGCTCCACCAAGTCCCCAGCATTTT; CDR3 protein: CASSSAPPSPQHF
clone size: .; D gene: .; J gene: TRBJ1-4; V gene: TRBV19; CDR3 DNA: TGTGCCAGTAGTACCGCTTATACAGGTGGAGAAAAACTGTTTTTT; CDR3 protein: CASSTAYTGGEKLFF
clone size: .; D gene: TRBD2; J gene: TRBJ2-1; V gene: TRBV30; CDR3 DNA: TGTGCCGGAACTAGCGGGAGGGTCATCAATGAGCAGTTCTTC; CDR3 protein: CAGTSGRVINEQFF
clone size: .; D gene: TRBD1; J gene: TRBJ1-5; V gene: TRBV11-2; CDR3 DNA: TGTGCCAGCAGCCCGGACAGGAATATTCAGCCCCAGCATTTT; CDR3 protein: CASSPDRNIQPQHF
clone size: .; D gene: .; J gene: TRBJ1-3; V gene: TRBV5-6; CDR3 DNA: TGTGCCAGCATGCGGCGACAGACCTCTGGAAACACCATATATTTT; CDR3 protein: CASMRRQTSGNTIYF
clone size: once; D gene: .; J gene: TRBJ2-5; V gene: TRBV7-9; CDR3 DNA: TGTGCCAGCAGCTTACCCAGGAGGGGAGAGACCCAGTACTTC; CDR3 protein: CASSLPRRGETQYF
clone size: .; D gene: TRBD1; J gene: TRBJ1-5; V gene: TRBV5-4; CDR3 DNA: TGTGCCAGCAGCCTAGAGGACAGGGGGGGCAATCAGCCCCAGCATTTT; CDR3 protein: CASSLEDRGGNQPQHF
clone size: .; D gene: TRBD1; J gene: TRBJ1-5; V gene: TRBV7-8; CDR3 DNA: TGTGCCAGCAGCTCTGATGGACAGGCAGAGCCCCAGCATTTT; CDR3 protein: CASSSDGQAEPQHF
clone size: .; D gene: .; J gene: TRBJ1-5; V gene: TRBV2; CDR3 DNA: TGTGCCAGCAGTGAGGCCTACAATCAGCCCCAGCATTTT; CDR3 protein: CASSEAYNQPQHF
clone size: .; D gene: .; J gene: TRBJ2-7; V gene: TRBV27; CDR3 DNA: TGTGCCAGCAGTGGAGGGGGGTCGTACGAGCAGTACTTC; CDR3 protein: CASSGGGSYEQYF
clone size: .; D gene: .; J gene: TRBJ1-4; V gene: TRBV7-3; CDR3 DNA: TGTGCCAGCAGCCAACCGGGACACACGTTAACAACTAATGAAAAACTGTTTTTT; CDR3 protein: CASSQPGHTLTTNEKLFF
clone size: .; D gene: TRBD1; J gene: TRBJ1-1; V gene: TRBV7-3; CDR3 DNA: TGTGCCAGCAGCTTAACTGGGACAGGGACTGCGGGTGCTGAAGCTTTCTTT; CDR3 protein: CASSLTGTGTAGAEAFF
clone size: .; D gene: .; J gene: TRBJ1-6; V gene: TRBV6-5; CDR3 DNA: TGTGCCAGCAGTTACTCCCGGGACACCTATTCACCCCTCCACTTT; CDR3 protein: CASSYSRDTYSPLHF
clone size: .; D gene: .; J gene: TRBJ1-2; V gene: TRBV2; CDR3 DNA: TGTGCCAGCAGGCTAGGCCCCGACTATGGCTACACCTTC; CDR3 protein: CASRLGPDYGYTF
clone size: .; D gene: .; J gene: TRBJ1-1; V gene: TRBV6-5; CDR3 DNA: TGTGCCAGCAGTCAAGGGTACACTGAAGCTTTCTTT; CDR3 protein: CASSQGYTEAFF
clone size: few; D gene: .; J gene: TRBJ1-5; V gene: TRBV28; CDR3 DNA: TGTGCCAGCAGTTTAAGAGGCGGCAATCAGCCCCAGCATTTT; CDR3 protein: CASSLRGGNQPQHF
clone size: .; D gene: .; J gene: TRBJ2-3; V gene: TRBV10-1; CDR3 DNA: TGCGCCAGCAGTGAATACGGAGCGGATACGCAGTATTTT; CDR3 protein: CASSEYGADTQYF
clone size: .; D gene: TRBD1; J gene: TRBJ2-4; V gene: TRBV11-2; CDR3 DNA: TGTGCCAGCAGCCCCACTCGACAGGGGGCTTCCAAAAACATTCAGTACTTC; CDR3 protein: CASSPTRQGASKNIQYF
clone size: .; D gene: .; J gene: TRBJ2-7; V gene: TRBV2; CDR3 DNA: TGTGCCAGCGGGACGGTCCCTGGAATTTACGAGCAGTACTTC; CDR3 protein: CASGTVPGIYEQYF
clone size: .; D gene: TRBD2; J gene: TRBJ2-1; V gene: TRBV10-3; CDR3 DNA: TGTGCCATCAGTGAGGGGACTATCTACAATGAGCAGTTCTTC; CDR3 protein: CAISEGTIYNEQFF
clone size: .; D gene: .; J gene: TRBJ2-2; V gene: TRBV7-8; CDR3 DNA: TGTGCCAGCAGCTCGCGGACTCCCACCGGGGAGCTGTTTTTT; CDR3 protein: CASSSRTPTGELFF
clone size: .; D gene: TRBD2; J gene: TRBJ2-7; V gene: TRBV5-6; CDR3 DNA: TGTGCCAGCATCACGGCGGGGGGAGTCAACGAGCAGTACTTC; CDR3 protein: CASITAGGVNEQYF
clone size: few; D gene: TRBD1; J gene: TRBJ1-6; V gene: TRBV5-1; CDR3 DNA: TGCGCCAGCAGCTTAAGCCTAGGACAGGGTGGTTCACCCCTCCACTTT; CDR3 protein: CASSLSLGQGGSPLHF
clone size: .; D gene: TRBD1; J gene: TRBJ1-4; V gene: TRBV29-1; CDR3 DNA: TGCAGCGCTATGGGACAGACAGACCACAATAATGAAAAACTGTTTTTT; CDR3 protein: CSAMGQTDHNNEKLFF
clone size: .; D gene: .; J gene: TRBJ2-7; V gene: TRBV6-8; CDR3 DNA: TGTGCCAGCAGACCGGGACTCGACGAACCCGACAGTAGCTACGAGCAGTACTTC; CDR3 protein: CASRPGLDEPDSSYEQYF
clone size: .; D gene: .; J gene: TRBJ1-5; V gene: TRBV19; CDR3 DNA: TGTGCCAGTAGTGTCCTCGATAGAGGGGGAGGCGGTCAGCCCCAGCATTTT; CDR3 protein: CASSVLDRGGGGQPQHF
clone size: .; D gene: .; J gene: TRBJ1-4; V gene: TRBV7-7; CDR3 DNA: TGTGCTAGCAGCTCTACGTTGGGGGCAGGTGAAAAACTGTTTTTT; CDR3 protein: CASSSTLGAGEKLFF
clone size: .; D gene: .; J gene: TRBJ1-1; V gene: TRBV25-1; CDR3 DNA: TGTGCCAGCACCCAAAGCGGGGGTATTACTTTCTTT; CDR3 protein: CASTQSGGITFF
clone size: .; D gene: TRBD1; J gene: TRBJ2-6; V gene: TRBV10-1; CDR3 DNA: TGCGCCAGCAGTGGAACAGGGGTCGGTGGGGCCAACGTCCTGACTTTC; CDR3 protein: CASSGTGVGGANVLTF
clone size: .; D gene: .; J gene: TRBJ1-1; V gene: TRBV27; CDR3 DNA: TGTGCCAGCAGGACTCCGGGACGGTGGACTGAAGCTTTCTTT; CDR3 protein: CASRTPGRWTEAFF
clone size: few; D gene: .; J gene: TRBJ1-5; V gene: TRBV21-1; CDR3 DNA: TGTGCCAGCATCCTATATCAGCCCCAGCATTTT; CDR3 protein: CASILYQPQHF
clone size: .; D gene: .; J gene: TRBJ1-1; V gene: TRBV10-3; CDR3 DNA: TGTGCCATCAAAGCCCCCGGAACTGAAGCTTTCTTT; CDR3 protein: CAIKAPGTEAFF